This TCR beta chain was retrieved from a study of blood T cell repertoires in COVID-19. Study background: COVID-19 samples collected from the United States, Italy and Spain covered acute and convalescent phases. Sample material is recorded as cDNA or gDNA derived from T cells, B-cell-depleted T cells, or PBMCs.

Study processing details: From reference gene primer amplification, estimates of nucleated cell counts were derived. The method was immunoSEQ multiplex PCR; TCRdb's version includes in-frame clones alone and lacks a portion of them. D and trimming were read from the DNA, whereas the V and J calls and clone size are those reported in that table. The sample yields fewer than 150,000 clones, over 75% seen once. Germline CDR1 SGHTA, CDR2 FQGNSA. The CDR3 extends over 15 amino acids. Trimming took off 8 bases at V and 0 bases at J, with 14 bases between the two ends. This TCR came from a man between 50 and 59 years old with acute or convalescent COVID-19. Specimen: peripheral blood. The rearrangement uses TRBV7-2 and TRBJ2-1; D is unresolved. The CDR3 sequence: CASAVKVDSYNEQFF. CDR3 nucleotides: TGTGCCAGCGCGGTTAAGGTCGACTCCTACAATGAGCAGTTCTTC. The full variable domain, its missing parts supplied by reference TRBV7-2 and TRBJ2-1, is GAGVSQSPSNKVTEKGKDVELRCDPISGHTALYWYRQSLGQGLEFLIYFQGNSAPDKSGLPSDRFSAERTGGSVSTLTIQRTQQEDSAVYLCASAVKVDSYNEQFFGPGTRLTVL.